What follows are 9 T cell receptor beta chains derived from one specimen sequenced in a study of a mutant IDH1 vaccine in newly diagnosed glioma. Specified time point: week 47, end of study. The study gave 300 ug of mutant IDH1 20-mer peptide per vaccine dose, with topical imiquimod. Repertoires were generated with immunoSEQ multiplex PCR, while TCRdb's copy carries only in-frame clones and drops some. This table has under 40,000 clones, around nine tenths appearing once. Antigens for these TCRs are unknown. The sample was PBMCs, taken from a glioma patient whose treatment included an IDH1 peptide vaccine. The receptors derive from a middle-aged man with glioma.

The chain links TRBV19 to TRBJ2-2; the D is unclear. Per the germline V gene, CDR1 is LNHDA and CDR2 is SQIVND (reference sequence). V was pared by 0 bases and J by 2 bases, with 13 bases between. This CDR3 is 17 amino acids long. The CDR3 DNA follows: TGTGCCAGTAGTATAGAGGGTCAGGCTTCTAACACCGGGGAGCTGTTTTTT. Protein sequence: CASSIEGQASNTGELFF.

The V and J genes are TRBV6-1 and TRBJ2-7, with 11 positions matching TRBD1. Trimming took 3 bases from V and 3 from J; bases not matched to a gene: 7. This CDR3 has 16 amino acids. Looked up from germline, CDR1 is MNHNS and CDR2 is SASEGT. CDR3 loop: CASSEMGTGGYYEQYF. The CDR3 DNA sequence: TGTGCCAGCAGTGAGATGGGGACAGGGGGTTACTACGAGCAGTACTTC.

This clone has only a few counts. This sample also contains other DNA sequences that code for the same CDR3. This chain links TRBV25-1 with TRBJ2-5; no clear D. Trimming took 3 bases from V and 5 from J, leaving 10 bases between them. Germline CDR1 reads MGHDK; CDR2 reads SYGVNS. The CDR3 spans 13 residues. In DNA, the CDR3 is TGTGCCAGCAGTGACCCTTCCGTGGAGACCCAGTACTTC. This gives the protein CASSDPSVETQYF. The full variable domain, rest sourced from reference TRBV25-1 and TRBJ2-5, is EADIYQTPRYLVIGTGKKITLECSQTMGHDKMYWYQQDPGMELHLIHYSYGVNSTEKGDLSSESTVSRIRTEHFPLTLESARPSHTSQYLCASSDPSVETQYFGPGTRLLVL.

This chain links TRBV28 with TRBJ1-5; 7 positions agree with TRBD1. Per germline, CDR1 MDHEN and CDR2 SYDVKM. The CDR3 extends over 14 amino acids. The V and J ends lost 5 bases and 7 bases, in that order; junction bases with no gene match: 8. The CDR3: CASSLRQGGQPQHF. CDR3 in DNA: TGTGCCAGCAGTCTCCGACAGGGTGGCCAGCCCCAGCATTTT.

J is TRBJ2-2 and V is TRBV14; D is ambiguous. CDR1 and CDR2 from the germline V gene are SGHDN and FVKESK. Trimming shortened V by 1 base and J by 7 bases, and 7 bases separated the two germline ends. The CDR3 loop spans 13 amino acids. The CDR3 loop is CASSQVGFGELFF. The CDR3 DNA is TGTGCCAGCAGCCAAGTTGGTTTCGGGGAGCTGTTTTTT. Complete variable domain (other parts from reference TRBV14 and TRBJ2-2): EAGVTQFPSHSVIEKGQTVTLRCDPISGHDNLYWYRRVMGKEIKFLLHFVKESKQDESGMPNNRFLAERTGGTYSTLKVQPAELEDSGVYFCASSQVGFGELFFGEGSRLTVL.

The chain joins TRBV10-1 to TRBJ1-6; D is uncertain. Trimming shortened V by 4 bases and J by 7 bases, and 8 bases separated the two germline ends. There are 13 residues in the CDR3. Germline CDR1 WNHNN, CDR2 SYGVQD (reference sequence). CDR3 loop: CASSALQNSPLHF. CDR3 DNA: TGCGCCAGCAGTGCTTTACAGAATTCACCCCTCCACTTT.

This clone showed up just a few times. This chain joins TRBV5-1 and TRBJ2-7; the match to TRBD2 covers 11 bases. The V gene's germline CDR1 is SGHRS and CDR2 YFSETQ. With 0 bases clipped from V and 5 bases from J, the junction kept 7 bases outside the gene matches. The CDR3 runs 16 residues. Here the CDR3 reads CASSLVLAGELHEQYF. The CDR3, as DNA: TGCGCCAGCAGCTTGGTACTAGCGGGGGAGCTCCACGAGCAGTACTTC.

The V gene is TRBV11-2, the J gene TRBJ2-1, with 7 bases lining up with TRBD1. From germline, CDR1 is SGHAT and CDR2 FQNNGV. This CDR3 has 16 residues. J lost 3 bases, V lost 1 base, and 6 bases had no gene match. The CDR3 spells CASSLVGQANYNEQFF. The DNA for the CDR3 is TGTGCCAGCAGCTTAGTTGGACAGGCTAACTACAATGAGCAGTTCTTC.

This clone was recorded once. The rearrangement joins TRBV6-5 to TRBJ2-7, with 13 bases that match TRBD2. V shed 5 bases, J shed 5 bases, and the junction held 3 bases outside the gene matches. The CDR3 has 14 residues. The germline V gene has CDR1 MNHEY and CDR2 SVGAGI. CDR3 sequence: CASSPGLAGDEQYF. The CDR3 DNA is TGTGCCAGCAGTCCCGGACTAGCGGGAGACGAGCAGTACTTC.